This paragraph reports one T cell receptor beta chain. What it binds is not known. The data stem from a study of cytomegalovirus exposure and HLA in healthy donors. General study points: The authors confirmed in vitro that a few CMV-associated chains were specific for CMV antigens. Later analysis placed DRB1 highest and HLA-C lowest in TCR association rates, which differed by HLA locus.

The CDR3 is 13 residues long. CDR1 and CDR2 from the germline V gene are SQVTM and ANQGSEA. Trimming shortened V by 3 bases and J by 0 bases, and 8 bases separated the two germline ends. In the PCR, 60 Vbeta and 13 Jbeta primers were used. Clones were sequenced by immunoSEQ multiplex PCR, and TCRdb holds only the in-frame ones, with some missing. Of around 81,000 clones listed, about 60% are singletons. This clonotype originated in a young man in good health and CMV-seropositive. V usage is TRBV29-1 and J usage is TRBJ1-1; the D gene is possibly TRBD1 (6 bases). The sequenced sample consisted of PBMCs. CDR3 sequence: CSVDAGVNTEAFF. The CDR3 bases are TGCAGCGTTGATGCAGGGGTGAACACTGAAGCTTTCTTT. Combining the CDR3 with reference TRBV29-1 and TRBJ1-1 gives the whole variable domain SAVISQKPSRDICQRGTSLTIQCQVDSQVTMMFWYRQQPGQSLTLIATANQGSEATYESGFVIDKFPISRPNLTFSTLTVSNMSPEDSSIYLCSVDAGVNTEAFFGQGTRLTVV.